Presented here are 17 T cell receptor beta chains from one specimen sequenced in a study of blood T cell repertoires in COVID-19. Clones were sequenced by immunoSEQ multiplex PCR, and TCRdb holds only the in-frame ones, with some missing. Among roughly 200,000 clones, about 83% were seen once, and the ten largest hold about 18%. The sample was peripheral blood. These receptors were taken from a person between 65 and 79 years old with COVID-19, enrolled during active disease.

The chain combines TRBV20-1 with TRBJ2-5; 7 bases line up with TRBD1. CDR1 DFQATT and CDR2 SNEGSKA come from the germline V gene (reference sequence). The CDR3 consists of 11 residues. The V segment lost 7 bases and the J segment 3 bases; nucleotides outside the gene matches: 2. In DNA, the CDR3 is TGCAGTGGGCAGGGGGAAGAGACCCAGTACTTC. Its translation is CSGQGEETQYF.

V is TRBV6-2 or TRBV6-3 and J is TRBJ2-1, with 13 nucleotides matching TRBD2. This CDR3 contains 17 residues. The ends lost 5 bases at V and 2 bases at J; junction bases unmatched: 6. Germline V gene lookup returns CDR1 MNHEY and CDR2 SVGEGT. CDR3 nucleotide sequence: TGTGCCAGCAGTCCCCCGACTAGCGGGAGGCCCTACAATGAGCAGTTCTTC. It yields the protein CASSPPTSGRPYNEQFF.

V gene TRBV7-9 combines with J gene TRBJ2-5; D not certain. Germline V CDR1 and CDR2: SEHNR, FQNEAQ (reference sequence). The CDR3 covers 10 residues. CDR3 DNA: TGTGGTTATTCCCAAGAGACCCAGTACTTC. Protein product: CGYSQETQYF. Filled out from reference TRBV7-9 and TRBJ2-5, the complete variable domain reads DTGVSQNPRHKITKRGQNVTFRCDPISEHNRLYWYRQTLGQGPEFLTYFQNEAQLEKSRLLSDRFSAERPKGSFSTLEIQRTEQGDSAMYLCGYSQETQYFGPGTRLLVL.

The rearrangement joins TRBV10-3 to TRBJ2-5; D is uncertain. This CDR3 is built from 14 residues. V was shortened by 4 bases and J by 5 bases, with 14 bases between the two germline ends. Per the germline V gene, CDR1 is ENHRY and CDR2 is SYGVKD. The CDR3 sequence is CAISAAPPGETQYF. The DNA for the CDR3 is TGTGCCATCAGTGCTGCGCCCCCGGGTGAGACCCAGTACTTC.

This clone was detected only a few times. This rearrangement joins TRBV18 to TRBJ2-5, with 10 nucleotides matching TRBD2. The CDR3 covers 15 residues. Germline-derived CDR1 and CDR2 are KGHSH and LQKENI. After removal of 3 bases from V and 5 bases from J, the junction contained 6 bases not matched to a gene. The CDR3 loop reads CASSPGAGGPETQYF. CDR3 nucleotides: TGTGCCAGCTCACCGGGAGCGGGGGGGCCGGAGACCCAGTACTTC.

This clone was recorded only once. The chain links TRBV19 to TRBJ2-1, with D maybe TRBD2 (6 bases). The V gene lost 3 bases and the J gene lost 7 bases, with 16 bases spanning the gap. The CDR3 has 15 residues. Germline V gene sequence: CDR1 LNHDA, CDR2 SQIVND (reference sequence). The CDR3 DNA is TGTGCCAGTAGTATGGGTCGGGGGACCAGGAATGAGCAGTTCTTC. The encoded protein is CASSMGRGTRNEQFF.

This chain uses TRBV5-1 with TRBJ2-3; unclear D gene. The CDR3 is made up of 13 amino acids. Trimming took 3 bases from V and 4 from J, leaving 9 bases between them. The germline gives CDR1 SGHRS, CDR2 YFSETQ. The CDR3 bases are TGCGCCAGCAGCTCTATAACGGCAGATACGCAGTATTTT. Protein: CASSSITADTQYF.

The chain has TRBV14 and TRBJ2-1; D might be TRBD2 (6 bases). Germline values: CDR1 SGHDN, CDR2 FVKESK. Trimming stripped 0 bases from V and 5 bases from J, with 17 bases between. This CDR3 region has 17 residues. CDR3 in DNA: TGTGCCAGCAGCCAAGATCCGGGACTCCGAGCGAACAATGAGCAGTTCTTC. This codes for CASSQDPGLRANNEQFF.

J is TRBJ1-6 and V is TRBV7-2, with D perhaps matching TRBD1 (6 bases). V was clipped by 2 bases and J by 5 bases, with 16 bases between them. Germline CDR1 and CDR2: SGHTA and FQGNSA. This CDR3 contains 17 residues. DNA for the CDR3: TGTGCCAGCAGCTTAAGACCCGGCAGGGGCGATAATTCACCCCTCCACTTT. Its protein is CASSLRPGRGDNSPLHF.

The CDR3 sequence is CASRERISFWGGPERSPLHF. In DNA form, the CDR3 reads TGTGCCAGCAGGGAAAGAATATCCTTTTGGGGGGGGCCGGAGCGTTCACCCCTCCACTTT. J is TRBJ1-6 and V is TRBV2, with D perhaps TRBD1 (6 bases). Deletions cut 6 bases from V and 9 bases from J, with 33 bases between. The CDR3 extends over 20 amino acids. Germline CDR1 reads SNHLY; CDR2 reads FYNNEI.

V and J are TRBV2 and TRBJ2-1; 15 positions agree with TRBD2. V lost 1 base, J lost 6 bases, and 10 bases stayed unmatched. The CDR3 consists of 19 residues. Germline V gives CDR1 SNHLY, CDR2 FYNNEI. CDR3 in DNA: TGTGCCAGCAGTGAAGATAGGAGGACTAGCGGGAGGGTAGCCAATGAGCAGTTCTTC. Protein product: CASSEDRRTSGRVANEQFF.

This clone has just a few counts. The gene calls are TRBV6-1 and TRBJ1-1; D is possibly TRBD1 (6 bases). CDR1 is MNHNS, CDR2 SASEGT, per germline. Trimming pared 2 bases from V and 2 bases from J, leaving 12 bases between. The CDR3 is made up of 15 amino acids. CDR3 nucleotide sequence: TGTGCCAGCAGTGAATACGGCAGGGGAAACACTGAAGCTTTCTTT. This translates into CASSEYGRGNTEAFF.

The CDR3 is CASSPLSGGQETQYF. The CDR3 DNA follows: TGTGCCAGCTCACCTCTCAGTGGCGGCCAAGAGACCCAGTACTTC. The V gene is TRBV18, the J gene TRBJ2-5; no clear D. The length of the CDR3 is 15 residues. The V gene's germline CDR1 is KGHSH and CDR2 LQKENI. The germline V and J ends were trimmed by 3 bases and 1 base, with 12 bases remaining between them.

The chain joins TRBV2 to TRBJ2-1, with D tentatively TRBD2 (5 bases). V was trimmed by 3 bases and J by 7 bases, leaving 10 bases between them. This CDR3 comprises 13 residues. Germline-derived CDR1 and CDR2 are SNHLY and FYNNEI. The CDR3 sequence is CASSENRGNEQFF. The CDR3 region has the DNA TGTGCCAGCAGTGAGAATCGAGGGAATGAGCAGTTCTTC.

This rearrangement joins TRBV5-1 to TRBJ1-5; 7 positions match TRBD1. Trimming removed 4 bases from V and 4 bases from J; junction bases left unmatched: 8. CDR3 length: 15 residues. Germline V gene lookup returns CDR1 SGHRS and CDR2 YFSETQ. The CDR3 DNA sequence: TGCGCCAGCAGCGAAGGGGGCCTGATGAATCAGCCCCAGCATTTT. Translating it yields CASSEGGLMNQPQHF. The variable domain in full, with the rest retrieved from reference TRBV5-1 and TRBJ1-5, is KAGVTQTPRYLIKTRGQQVTLSCSPISGHRSVSWYQQTPGQGLQFLFEYFSETQRNKGNFPGRFSGRQFSNSRSEMNVSTLELGDSALYLCASSEGGLMNQPQHFGDGTRLSIL.

This chain links TRBV6-5 with TRBJ1-6, with 9 bases identical to TRBD1. The CDR3 has 13 amino acids. The germline gives CDR1 MNHEY, CDR2 SVGAGI. V shed 7 bases and J 10 bases; nucleotides not matched to a gene: 5. CDR3 region: CASNRDRESPLHF. As DNA, the CDR3 is TGTGCCAGCAACCGGGACAGGGAATCACCCCTCCACTTT.

V gene TRBV6-2 or TRBV6-3 combines with J gene TRBJ1-1, with D perhaps matching TRBD1 (5 bases). Germline values: CDR1 MNHEY, CDR2 SVGEGT. The V gene lost 6 bases and the J gene lost 9 bases, with 20 bases spanning the gap. This CDR3 comprises 14 residues. CDR3 region: CASSQILQDYKAFF. In nucleotides, the CDR3 is TGTGCCAGCAGCCAAATATTACAGGACTATAAAGCTTTCTTT.